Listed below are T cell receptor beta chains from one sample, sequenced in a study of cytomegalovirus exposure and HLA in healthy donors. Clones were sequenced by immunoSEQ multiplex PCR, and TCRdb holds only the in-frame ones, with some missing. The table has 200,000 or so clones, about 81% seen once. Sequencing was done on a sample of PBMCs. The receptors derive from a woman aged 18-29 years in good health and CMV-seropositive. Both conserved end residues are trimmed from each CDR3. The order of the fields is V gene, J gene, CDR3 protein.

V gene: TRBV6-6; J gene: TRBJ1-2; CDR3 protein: ASSTTLDRHGYT
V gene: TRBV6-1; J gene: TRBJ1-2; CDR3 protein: ASSSNTGNGYT
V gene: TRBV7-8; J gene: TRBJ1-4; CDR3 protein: ASTLARIEKLF
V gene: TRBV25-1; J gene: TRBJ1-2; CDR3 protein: ASSEQRNYGYT
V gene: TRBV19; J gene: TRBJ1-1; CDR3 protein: ASITQGARTEAF
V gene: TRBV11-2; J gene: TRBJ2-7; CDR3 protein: ASSLDGEVSYEQY
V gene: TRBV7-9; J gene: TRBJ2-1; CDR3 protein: ASSGKGSKGNEQF
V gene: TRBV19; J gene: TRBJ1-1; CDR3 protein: ASSTPTGTGQAF
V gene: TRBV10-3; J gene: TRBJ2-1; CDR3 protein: AISDQASPGGSEQF
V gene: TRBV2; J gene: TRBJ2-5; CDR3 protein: ASRDGLAGTQETQY
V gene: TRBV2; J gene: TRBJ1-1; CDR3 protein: ASSEMAALNTEAF
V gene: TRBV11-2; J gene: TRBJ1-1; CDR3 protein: ASSLSGQSVAF
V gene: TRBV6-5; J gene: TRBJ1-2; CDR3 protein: ASSYSGDWLGYT
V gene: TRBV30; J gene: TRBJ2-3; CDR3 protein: AWSGWGGLTDTQY
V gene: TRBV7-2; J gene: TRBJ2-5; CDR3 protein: ASSLTGRRARETQY
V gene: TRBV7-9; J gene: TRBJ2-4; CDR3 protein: ASSENFGGNIQY